The entry below describes one T cell receptor beta chain. Antigen unknown. The junction differs from germline at one of its ends, possibly a read error. Cultured CD4+ T-cell DNA underwent Oncomine TCR Beta short-read sequencing. Someone extracted genomic DNA from cultured CD4+ T cells. TCRdb passed the PCR reads through MiXCR, listing each CDR3 protein once. Among 15,000 to 25,000 distinct CDR3 sequences listed, 38% were seen once. From germline, CDR1 is SSHAT and CDR2 FNYEAQ (reference sequence). The CDR3 spans 16 residues. This sample's treatment: roughly 11-day PBMC culture with coronavirus spike peptide pools or control peptides (ViraFEST assay). This record belongs to a study of vaccination and CD4 T cells after COVID-19.

The receptor was isolated from a human donor with COVID-19. The sample consisted of cultured CD4+ T cells from blood. This chain joins TRBV7-7 and TRBJ2-1; 9 bases fit TRBD2. In DNA, the CDR3 is TGTGCTAGCAGCTTGGCGGGGGGGCAAAAAGCGAATGAGCAGTTCTTC. Its translation: CASSLAGGQKANEQFF.